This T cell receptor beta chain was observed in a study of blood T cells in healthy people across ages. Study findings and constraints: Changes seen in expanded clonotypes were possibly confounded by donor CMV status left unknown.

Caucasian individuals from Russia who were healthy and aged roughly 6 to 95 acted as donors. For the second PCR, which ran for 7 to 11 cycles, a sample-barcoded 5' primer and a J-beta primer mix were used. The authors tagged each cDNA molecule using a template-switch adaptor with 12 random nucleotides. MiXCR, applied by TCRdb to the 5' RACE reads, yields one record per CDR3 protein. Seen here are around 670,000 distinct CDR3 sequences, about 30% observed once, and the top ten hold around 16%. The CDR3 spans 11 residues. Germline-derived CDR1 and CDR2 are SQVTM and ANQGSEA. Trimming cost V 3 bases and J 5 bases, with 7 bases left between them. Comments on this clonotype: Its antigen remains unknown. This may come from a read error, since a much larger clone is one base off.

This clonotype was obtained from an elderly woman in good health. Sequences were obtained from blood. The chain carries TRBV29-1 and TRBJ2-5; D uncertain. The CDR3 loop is CSVEGFETQYF. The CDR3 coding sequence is TGCAGCGTTGAGGGTTTTGAGACCCAGTACTTC.